What follows describes a single TCR beta chain. These data originate in a study of STAT5B mutations in CD4+ large granular lymphocyte leukemia. Sequencing was performed with immunoSEQ multiplex PCR; in TCRdb, only in-frame clones are kept and a portion is missing. The data contain around 23,000 clones, about 80% of them singletons. Germline CDR1 reads ENHRY; CDR2 reads SYGVKD. This CDR3 is built from 14 residues. Trimming pared 9 bases from V and 4 bases from J, leaving 16 bases between. The chain is built from TRBV10-3 and TRBJ2-1; D may be TRBD2 (6 bases). Sequencing was carried out using CD4+ T cells from blood buffy coats. The receptor's source is a human donor in good health. DNA for the CDR3: TGTGCCATTCACTCGGGACTGGTATACAATGAGCAGTTCTTC. Translating it yields CAIHSGLVYNEQFF.